The 8 T cell receptor beta chains below all came from one sample that was sequenced in a study of vaccination effects on CD4 cells after COVID-19. Repertoires were generated with immunoSEQ multiplex PCR, while TCRdb's copy carries only in-frame clones and drops some. The sample carries about 22,000 clones, approximately 72% recorded once. Sequencing followed a ViraFEST assay step that expanded antigen-specific CD4+ T cells with viral peptide pools. Having been cultured for about ten days, the cells underwent CD4+ T cell isolation. This individual tested PCR-positive for SARS-CoV-2 infection between March and December 2020. Their antigen targets remain unknown. The sample in question was CD4+ T cells from PBMCs cultured with a peptide pool, obtained before COVID-19 vaccination. These receptor sequences come from a human donor who had a prior SARS-CoV-2 infection.

The V and J genes are TRBV7-2 and TRBJ2-2; D is uncertain. The germline gives CDR1 SGHTA, CDR2 FQGNSA. Trimming removed 5 bases from V and 5 bases from J, with 12 bases in between. CDR3 length equals 14 residues. The CDR3 DNA is TGTGCCAGCAGCCAACCCTCGCGTACCGGGGAGCTGTTTTTT. Translation gives CASSQPSRTGELFF.

The gene calls are TRBV10-1 and TRBJ2-2, with D unclear. Trimming pared 8 bases from V and 5 bases from J, leaving 15 bases between. Germline V CDR1 and CDR2: WNHNN, SYGVQD (reference sequence). This CDR3 region has 14 residues. The CDR3 loop reads CASLGLGVTGELFF. The DNA of the CDR3 is TGCGCCAGCCTAGGTCTGGGTGTAACCGGGGAGCTGTTTTTT.

This clone was counted once. The chain carries TRBV10-3 and TRBJ2-1, with D perhaps being TRBD1 or TRBD2 (5 bases each). The CDR3 is 14 amino acids. From germline, CDR1 is ENHRY and CDR2 SYGVKD. V was clipped by 8 bases and J by 3 bases, with 14 bases between them. The CDR3 sequence is CAIGRGEYYNEQFF. The DNA for the CDR3 is TGTGCCATCGGACGGGGCGAATACTACAATGAGCAGTTCTTC.

This chain uses TRBV7-6 with TRBJ2-5; weak D call: TRBD1 (6 bases). This CDR3 is built from 13 residues. CDR1 is SGHVS and CDR2 is FNYEAQ in the germline V gene. Trimming stripped 5 bases from V and 5 bases from J, with 12 bases between. Here the CDR3 DNA reads TGTGCCAGCAGCGAAGGGACATCCGAGACCCAGTACTTC. Translating gives CASSEGTSETQYF.

The chain combines TRBV10-3 with TRBJ1-1; 7 positions agree with TRBD1. Germline assignment: CDR1 ENHRY and CDR2 SYGVKD. This CDR3 has 14 residues. The V gene end was trimmed by 6 bases and the J gene end by 1 base; junction bases not matched to a gene: 5. The CDR3 coding sequence is TGTGCCATCAGGGTTCAGGGGGGGAACACTGAAGCTTTCTTT. Residues: CAIRVQGGNTEAFF.

The rearrangement links TRBV5-1 to TRBJ1-4; 7 nucleotides line up with TRBD1. The CDR3 loop spans 15 amino acids. Germline V CDR1 and CDR2: SGHRS, YFSETQ. V lost 0 bases to trimming and J lost 8 bases; unmatched junction nucleotides: 7. Here the CDR3 DNA reads TGCGCCAGCAGCTTGGACAACCAGGGGGGCGAAAAACTGTTTTTT. Translation gives CASSLDNQGGEKLFF.

The V and J genes are TRBV3-1 (or the pseudogene TRBV3-2) and TRBJ1-6, with 11 positions matching TRBD1. V shed 1 base and J 9 bases; nucleotides not matched to a gene: 5. The CDR3 length is 16 residues. The germline CDR1 and CDR2 sequences are LGHDT and YNNKEL (reference sequence). CDR3 coding DNA: TGTGCCAGCAGCCAAGGAGGACAGGGGGCGCGTTCACCCCTCCACTTT. Amino acid sequence: CASSQGGQGARSPLHF.

The gene calls are TRBV9 and TRBJ2-7; D perhaps matches TRBD1 (5 bases). V lost 0 bases, J lost 2 bases, and 9 bases lay in between. Germline V gene data show CDR1 as SGDLS and CDR2 as YYNGEE. This CDR3 comprises 14 residues. The CDR3 loop is CASSVGAGTYEQYF. CDR3 DNA sequence: TGTGCCAGCAGCGTAGGGGCAGGGACCTACGAGCAGTACTTC.